The 3 T cell receptor beta chains below all came from one sample that was sequenced in a study of T cells in narcolepsy. Some clones are missing from TCRdb's copy, which holds only in-frame ones; the method was immunoSEQ multiplex PCR. The sample shows some 33,000 clones, roughly 90% of them seen only once. The sequencing sample was made of CD45RA- memory CD4+ T cells from PBMCs. The receptors stem from a human donor with narcolepsy.

The rearrangement uses TRBV5-1 and TRBJ1-4; D ambiguous. Germline V gene sequence: CDR1 SGHRS, CDR2 YFSETQ. Trimming stripped 5 bases from V and 0 bases from J, with 8 bases between. The CDR3 is made up of 14 amino acids. In nucleotides, the CDR3 is TGCGCCAGCAGGCTTCAGGCAACTAATGAAAAACTGTTTTTT. Translation: CASRLQATNEKLFF.

The rearrangement joins TRBV20-1 to TRBJ1-1; D is unresolved. Germline CDR1 and CDR2: DFQATT and SNEGSKA (reference sequence). The CDR3 loop spans 11 amino acids. With 0 bases removed from V and 6 bases from J, the gap between germline ends came to 5 bases. The CDR3 loop is CSARDPPEAFF. The CDR3 DNA is TGCAGTGCTAGAGATCCCCCTGAAGCTTTCTTT.

The count of this clone is one. The CDR3 DNA sequence: TGTGCCAGCAGCTTGGGCTACACCGGGGAGCTGTTTTTT. Translating it yields CASSLGYTGELFF. The V gene is TRBV5-6, the J gene TRBJ2-2; D uncertain. Trimming left V 0 bases short and J 3 bases short, with 3 bases between. The germline CDR1 and CDR2 sequences are SGHDT and YYEEEE. CDR3 length: 13 amino acids.